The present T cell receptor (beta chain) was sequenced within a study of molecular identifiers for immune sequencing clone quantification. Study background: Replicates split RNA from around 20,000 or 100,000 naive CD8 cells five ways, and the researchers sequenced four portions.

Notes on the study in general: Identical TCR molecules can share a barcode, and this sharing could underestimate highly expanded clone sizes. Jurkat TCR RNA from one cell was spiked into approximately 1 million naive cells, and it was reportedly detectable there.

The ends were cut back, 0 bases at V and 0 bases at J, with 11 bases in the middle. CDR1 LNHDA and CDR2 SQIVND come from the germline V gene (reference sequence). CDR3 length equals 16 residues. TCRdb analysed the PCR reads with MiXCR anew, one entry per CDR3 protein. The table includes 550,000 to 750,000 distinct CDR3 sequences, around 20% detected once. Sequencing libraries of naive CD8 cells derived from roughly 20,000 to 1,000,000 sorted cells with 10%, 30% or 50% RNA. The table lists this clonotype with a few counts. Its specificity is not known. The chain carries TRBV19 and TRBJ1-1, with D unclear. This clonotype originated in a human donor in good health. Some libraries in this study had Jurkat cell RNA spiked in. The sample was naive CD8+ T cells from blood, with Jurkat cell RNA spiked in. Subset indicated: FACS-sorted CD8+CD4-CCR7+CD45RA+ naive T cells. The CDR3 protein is CASSIEQPAMNTEAFF. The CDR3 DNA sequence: TGTGCCAGTAGTATAGAACAGCCGGCCATGAACACTGAAGCTTTCTTT.